These 30 T cell receptor beta chains originate from one sample sequenced in a study of PD-1 blockade in classical Hodgkin lymphoma. Patients all relapsed after autologous stem cell transplantation, and there was variation in brentuximab vedotin exposure. Sequencing used immunoSEQ multiplex PCR; TCRdb keeps in-frame clones, though not all of them. The sample has tens of thousands of clones, 65% to 85% seen once. The sequences come from peripheral blood mononuclear cells (PBMCs), collected before the second cycle of nivolumab. The receptors come from a human donor with classical Hodgkin lymphoma.

The V gene is TRBV10-3, the J gene TRBJ1-1; 11 bases agree with TRBD1. The V and J ends lost 6 bases and 6 bases, in that order; junction bases with no gene match: 6. This CDR3 is 14 amino acids long. The germline V gene encodes CDR1 ENHRY and CDR2 SYGVKD. CDR3: CAIRIGQGASEAFF. CDR3 nucleotide sequence: TGTGCCATCAGGATTGGACAGGGGGCCTCTGAAGCTTTCTTT.

This clone was detected only once. The chain uses TRBV7-9 and TRBJ1-4; weak D call: TRBD1 (6 bases). The V end was cut by 1 base, the J end by 2 bases, with 8 bases between. The CDR3 totals 15 residues. Germline V CDR1 and CDR2: SEHNR, FQNEAQ (reference sequence). The CDR3 is CASSLEGGTNEKLFF. The CDR3 bases are TGTGCCAGCAGCTTAGAGGGGGGTACTAATGAAAAACTGTTTTTT.

V gene TRBV30 combines with J gene TRBJ1-6, with D possibly being TRBD1 (6 bases). The CDR3 spans 19 residues. V was shortened by 4 bases and J by 5 bases, with 27 bases between the two germline ends. CDR1 is GTSNPN and CDR2 is SVGIG in the germline V gene (reference sequence). In DNA form, the CDR3 reads TGTGCCTGGACGAGCTTTACAGGGAATATCCTTCCTCATAATTCACCCCTCCACTTT. It is translated as CAWTSFTGNILPHNSPLHF.

The rearrangement uses TRBV10-2 and TRBJ1-2, with 9 bases identical to TRBD1. Germline CDR1 and CDR2: WSHSY and SAAADI. The trim removed 2 bases at V and 4 bases at J, leaving 5 bases unmatched. CDR3 length: 15 amino acids. As DNA, the CDR3 is TGCGCCAGCAGTGAGGCACAGGGGGCAGGCTATGGCTACACCTTC. Protein sequence: CASSEAQGAGYGYTF.

V and J are TRBV10-3 and TRBJ1-5; TRBD1 agrees at 7 bases. The trim removed 6 bases at V and 4 bases at J, leaving 9 bases unmatched. From germline, CDR1 is ENHRY and CDR2 SYGVKD. The CDR3 consists of 15 residues. The CDR3 DNA follows: TGTGCCATCAGGGAGGGACAGACCTCGAATCAGCCCCAGCATTTT. It is translated as CAIREGQTSNQPQHF.

The genes are TRBV11-2 and TRBJ1-3, with D possibly TRBD1 on 5 matching bases. Germline V gene sequence: CDR1 SGHAT, CDR2 FQNNGV. Trimming cost V 8 bases and J 4 bases, with 21 bases left between them. This CDR3 is built from 16 residues. CDR3: CASGLRDRGTGNTIYF. CDR3 coding DNA: TGTGCCAGCGGTTTAAGGGATCGGGGGACCGGAAACACCATATATTTT. The variable domain in full, completed from reference TRBV11-2 and TRBJ1-3, reads EAGVAQSPRYKIIEKRQSVAFWCNPISGHATLYWYQQILGQGPKLLIQFQNNGVVDDSQLPKDRFSAERLKGVDSTLKIQPAKLEDSAVYLCASGLRDRGTGNTIYFGEGSWLTVV.

The rearrangement links TRBV27 to TRBJ1-2; D is perhaps TRBD1 (5 bases). This CDR3 spans 16 amino acids. The V gene lost 9 bases and the J gene lost 0 bases, with 20 bases spanning the gap. CDR1 and CDR2 from the germline V gene are MNHEY and SMNVEV (reference sequence). The DNA for the CDR3 is TGTGCCAGGCTAGAGAGGAGGGGATTGGCTAACTATGGCTACACCTTC. Residues: CARLERRGLANYGYTF.

This chain connects TRBV9 to TRBJ1-4; D not certain. Germline CDR1 SGDLS, CDR2 YYNGEE. V lost 3 bases to trimming and J lost 6 bases, with 12 bases between them. This CDR3 contains 14 residues. This chain's CDR3 is CASSDPRLDEKLFF. CDR3 sequence (DNA): TGTGCCAGCAGCGACCCGCGCCTTGATGAAAAACTGTTTTTT.

The rearrangement links TRBV5-1 to TRBJ2-1; 10 bases are a match to TRBD1. Trimming at V came to 4 bases and at J to 7 bases, leaving 5 bases not matched to a gene. The CDR3 extends over 14 amino acids. The germline V gene encodes CDR1 SGHRS and CDR2 YFSETQ. CDR3 residues: CASSDRGQGNEQFF. CDR3 DNA: TGCGCCAGCAGCGACAGGGGGCAAGGGAATGAGCAGTTCTTC.

This clone turned up a few times. The chain combines TRBV7-9 with TRBJ2-1; 10 bases fit TRBD2. Trimming cost V 4 bases and J 5 bases; bases outside gene matches: 2. The germline CDR1 and CDR2 sequences are SEHNR and FQNEAQ (reference sequence). The CDR3 is 14 amino acids. CDR3 sequence (DNA): TGTGCCAGCAGCTCGGGACTAGCGAACAATGAGCAGTTCTTC. The encoded protein is CASSSGLANNEQFF.

The genes are TRBV7-2 and TRBJ2-3; tentative D call: TRBD2 (7 bases). Germline V CDR1 and CDR2: SGHTA, FQGNSA. The CDR3 spans 14 residues. Trimming removed 2 bases at V and 4 bases at J, with 10 bases between. The CDR3 bases are TGTGCCAGCAGCTTAACAGGGAGGGCAGATACGCAGTATTTT. Translation gives CASSLTGRADTQYF.

This rearrangement joins TRBV19 to TRBJ2-1; D gene ambiguous. With 2 bases removed from V and 2 bases from J, the gap between germline ends came to 19 bases. CDR1 is LNHDA, CDR2 SQIVND, per germline (reference sequence). The CDR3 has 18 amino acids. This CDR3 reads CASSISHPQVYTYNEQFF. In nucleotides, the CDR3 is TGTGCCAGTAGTATAAGCCACCCGCAGGTGTATACCTACAATGAGCAGTTCTTC.

The gene calls are TRBV5-1 and TRBJ2-5; no firm D call. The germline V gene encodes CDR1 SGHRS and CDR2 YFSETQ. CDR3 length equals 11 residues. Deletions cut 0 bases from V and 5 bases from J, with 2 bases between. CDR3 residues: CASSLEETQYF. CDR3 sequence (DNA): TGCGCCAGCAGCTTGGAGGAGACCCAGTACTTC.

In this sample, this clone turned up a few times. The gene calls are TRBV7-9 and TRBJ1-2, with D possibly matching TRBD1 (5 bases). V was clipped by 2 bases and J by 7 bases, with 11 bases between them. The CDR3 is 13 amino acids. Per germline, CDR1 SEHNR and CDR2 FQNEAQ (reference sequence). DNA for the CDR3: TGTGCCAGCAGCTTACCTGGGACTCTTGGCTACACCTTC. It yields the protein CASSLPGTLGYTF.

The chain is built from TRBV5-5 and TRBJ2-7; a possible D gene is TRBD1 (7 bases). Germline V gene lookup returns CDR1 SGHKS and CDR2 YYEKEE (reference sequence). There are 12 residues in the CDR3. V was cut by 4 bases and J by 6 bases, with 11 bases left in between. The CDR3 DNA sequence: TGTGCCAGCAGCCTGCAGGGGGGCGAGCAGTACTTC. This codes for CASSLQGGEQYF.

This clone showed up just a few times. The gene calls are TRBV5-1 and TRBJ2-3, with TRBD2 as a possible D gene (5 bases). Trimming left V 0 bases short and J 3 bases short, with 5 bases between. The CDR3 extends over 13 amino acids. Germline CDR1 is SGHRS and CDR2 is YFSETQ. The CDR3 DNA follows: TGCGCCAGCAGCTTGGGACTAACAGATACGCAGTATTTT. Encoded protein: CASSLGLTDTQYF.

This clone was recorded once. V and J are TRBV7-9 and TRBJ2-3; the match to TRBD2 covers 10 bases. The germline CDR1 and CDR2 sequences are SEHNR and FQNEAQ (reference sequence). The CDR3 contains 17 residues. After removal of 5 bases from V and 5 bases from J, the junction contained 13 bases not matched to a gene. The CDR3 is CASSQDGAGGQQDTQYF. CDR3 DNA sequence: TGTGCCAGCAGCCAAGATGGAGCGGGGGGGCAGCAAGATACGCAGTATTTT.

The chain couples TRBV7-9 to TRBJ2-5; TRBD1 might be the D (7 bases). The ends were cut back, 8 bases at V and 5 bases at J, with 21 bases in the middle. Germline V CDR1 and CDR2: SEHNR, FQNEAQ (reference sequence). The length of the CDR3 is 15 residues. The CDR3 spells CASSPRTGGTETQYF. The CDR3, as DNA: TGTGCCAGCTCTCCCCGGACAGGAGGGACGGAGACCCAGTACTTC.

The chain uses TRBV19 and TRBJ1-2, with TRBD1 matching over 7 bases. V lost 2 bases, J lost 7 bases, and 1 base stayed unmatched. The CDR3 contains 12 residues. Per the germline V gene, CDR1 is LNHDA and CDR2 is SQIVND (reference sequence). The CDR3 spells CASSITGAGYTF. The CDR3 bases are TGTGCCAGTAGTATAACAGGGGCTGGCTACACCTTC.

The J gene is TRBJ1-4, the V gene TRBV4-1, with D uncertain. Germline lookup yields CDR1 MGHRA and CDR2 YSYEKL. This CDR3 is built from 14 residues. The ends were cut back, 4 bases at V and 4 bases at J, with 10 bases in the middle. The CDR3 sequence: CASSPASRNEKLFF. CDR3 DNA: TGCGCCAGCAGCCCGGCTAGTCGTAATGAAAAACTGTTTTTT.

The CDR3 DNA is TGTGCCAGCAGCCCTGCGGGGGTGGTGGCTTACGAGCAGTACTTC. Its protein is CASSPAGVVAYEQYF. The gene calls are TRBV6-5 and TRBJ2-7; TRBD2 agrees at 7 bases. Trimming cost V 6 bases and J 4 bases; bases outside gene matches: 12. Germline V gene lookup returns CDR1 MNHEY and CDR2 SVGAGI. The CDR3 is made up of 15 amino acids.

This clone was recorded a few times. The CDR3 coding sequence is TGTGCCATCAGTGCTGAGATCCGAGCCACAGATACGCAGTATTTT. It translates to CAISAEIRATDTQYF. This chain links TRBV10-3 with TRBJ2-3; the D is unclear. The V end lost 4 bases, the J end lost 2 bases, and 13 bases lay between the germline ends. This CDR3 is 15 amino acids long. The germline V gene has CDR1 ENHRY and CDR2 SYGVKD.

The chain employs TRBV5-1 and TRBJ1-1; no reliable D call. Trimming cost V 1 base and J 0 bases, with 10 bases left between them. This CDR3 has 15 amino acids. Germline lookup yields CDR1 SGHRS and CDR2 YFSETQ. In DNA, the CDR3 is TGCGCCAGCAGCTTGCACCGTGGGATGAACACTGAAGCTTTCTTT. This gives the protein CASSLHRGMNTEAFF.

This chain joins TRBV21-1 and TRBJ2-5; the table's D call, TRBD2, was not checked against the DNA. TRBV21-1 is termed a pseudogene. The CDR3 loop spans 17 amino acids. CDR3 region: CTSSPSSASGGRETQYF. The DNA of the CDR3 is TGTACCAGCAGCCCATCGTCGGCTAGCGGGGGGAGGGAGACCCAGTACTTC.

V is TRBV6-6 and J is TRBJ2-7; TRBD2 might be the D (5 bases). Trimming cost V 0 bases and J 3 bases, with 9 bases left between them. The CDR3 extends over 14 amino acids. Germline V gene sequence: CDR1 MNHNY, CDR2 SVGAGI (reference sequence). The CDR3 DNA follows: TGTGCCAGCAGTTACTCGGGAGTGGGCTACGAGCAGTACTTC. It encodes CASSYSGVGYEQYF.

The CDR3 region is CAIRGVGETQYF. CDR3 nucleotides: TGTGCCATCAGGGGGGTTGGAGAGACCCAGTACTTC. The rearrangement joins TRBV10-3 to TRBJ2-5; D assignment may be TRBD1 or TRBD2 (5 bases each). Germline lookup yields CDR1 ENHRY and CDR2 SYGVKD. V lost 6 bases and J lost 4, with 9 bases in between. The CDR3 covers 12 residues.

The chain carries TRBV19 and TRBJ1-2; D is undetermined. The CDR3 has 13 amino acids. V was shortened by 1 base and J by 5 bases, with 8 bases between the two germline ends. Per the germline V gene, CDR1 is LNHDA and CDR2 is SQIVND (reference sequence). The CDR3 is CASSIVPEYGYTF. The CDR3 DNA follows: TGTGCCAGTAGTATAGTCCCAGAATATGGCTACACCTTC.

The chain joins TRBV18 to TRBJ1-1; D remains ambiguous. This CDR3 is 13 amino acids long. Germline V gives CDR1 KGHSH, CDR2 LQKENI. Trimming took 5 bases from V and 0 from J, leaving 7 bases between them. This CDR3 reads CASSNQLNTEAFF. The CDR3 region has the DNA TGTGCCAGCTCAAACCAGTTGAACACTGAAGCTTTCTTT. The variable domain in full, completed from reference TRBV18 and TRBJ1-1, reads NAGVMQNPRHLVRRRGQEARLRCSPMKGHSHVYWYRQLPEEGLKFMVYLQKENIIDESGMPKERFSAEFPKEGPSILRIQQVVRGDSAAYFCASSNQLNTEAFFGQGTRLTVV.

A word on this clone: Germline is not matched at one junction end, which may reflect a read error. The V and J genes are TRBV7-7 and TRBJ2-1; tentative D call: TRBD1 (5 bases). Germline CDR1 SSHAT, CDR2 FNYEAQ (reference sequence). The CDR3 has 13 amino acids. In DNA form, the CDR3 reads TGTGCTAGCAGCCAGGGCAGCTTCAATGAGCAGTTCTTC. This gives the protein CASSQGSFNEQFF. Supplemented by reference TRBV7-7 and TRBJ2-1, the full variable domain reads GAGVSQSPRYKVTKRGQDVTLRCDPISSHATLYWYQQALGQGPEFLTYFNYEAQPDKSGLPSDRFSAERPEGSISTLTIQRTEQRDSAMYRCASSQGSFNEQFFGPGTRLTVL.

The chain couples TRBV6-5 to TRBJ2-1; 9 nucleotides agree with TRBD2. With V trimmed by 10 bases and J by 4 bases, 8 bases remained unmatched. The CDR3 loop spans 14 amino acids. Germline CDR1 MNHEY, CDR2 SVGAGI. In DNA, the CDR3 is TGTGCCACCCAGGATAGCGGGGGATACAATGAGCAGTTCTTC. Residues: CATQDSGGYNEQFF.